The present entry profiles one T cell receptor (beta chain) with its context. Data came from immunoSEQ multiplex PCR; TCRdb stores just in-frame clones and leaves some out. The sample includes about 160,000 clones, about nine tenths of them seen just once. Trimming pared 0 bases from V and 9 bases from J, leaving 14 bases between. CDR3 size: 15 residues. Germline CDR1 and CDR2: MNHEY and SVGAGI. This specimen comes from a study of blood T cell repertoires in COVID-19. The wider study: The cDNA or gDNA used as material had been derived from T cells, B-cell-depleted T cells, or PBMCs.

Sequenced: peripheral blood. The chain recombines TRBV6-5 with TRBJ2-2; a weak D match, TRBD2 (6 bases). The receptor was isolated from a man between 18 and 29 years old with acute or convalescent COVID-19. CDR3 loop: CASSYSGIGRRELFF. CDR3 sequence (DNA): TGTGCCAGCAGTTACTCCGGAATTGGGAGGAGGGAGCTGTTTTTT.